The rows below give T cell receptor beta chains drawn from one sample of a study of T cell responses to AZD1222 COVID-19 vaccine. Data came from immunoSEQ multiplex PCR; TCRdb stores just in-frame clones and leaves some out. The sample lists about 180,000 clones; about 93% were seen once. Material: peripheral blood, obtained 28 days after the second dose of the MenACWY control vaccine. The receptors stem from an adult who received the MenACWY meningococcal vaccine as a control. The CDR3 runs from the conserved cysteine through the conserved F or W. A D gene is named only where the DNA matches it firmly. Part of the rows lack a size; the others show once, few, many or a class for expanded clones.

len: 15; j_gene: TRBJ1-1; abundance: NA; v_gene: TRBV11-2; d_gene: NA; CDR3nt: TGTGCCAGCAGCTTAGCGCTTAGTAGGGGCACTGAAGCTTTCTTT; CDR3aa: CASSLALSRGTEAFF
len: 14; j_gene: TRBJ1-1; abundance: NA; v_gene: TRBV6-2/TRBV6-3; d_gene: NA; CDR3nt: TGTGCCAGCAGTTCGGGGGGCAGGTACACTGAAGCTTTCTTT; CDR3aa: CASSSGGRYTEAFF
len: 14; j_gene: TRBJ1-2; abundance: NA; v_gene: TRBV30; d_gene: NA; CDR3nt: TGTGCCTGGAGTGTATCGGCAGGGAACTATGGCTACACCTTC; CDR3aa: CAWSVSAGNYGYTF
len: 15; j_gene: TRBJ1-2; abundance: NA; v_gene: TRBV5-1; d_gene: TRBD1; CDR3nt: TGCGCCAGCAGCCAGGGGGACTTAGCTAACTATGGCTACACCTTC; CDR3aa: CASSQGDLANYGYTF
len: 14; j_gene: TRBJ1-4; abundance: few; v_gene: TRBV18; d_gene: NA; CDR3nt: TGTGCCAGCTCACCACCTGGGGGGTCCGAAAAACTGTTTTTT; CDR3aa: CASSPPGGSEKLFF
len: 14; j_gene: TRBJ2-7; abundance: few; v_gene: TRBV30; d_gene: NA; CDR3nt: TGTGCCTGGAGTCCTAGGGTCTTCTCCTACGAGCAGTACTTC; CDR3aa: CAWSPRVFSYEQYF
len: 12; j_gene: TRBJ1-1; abundance: once; v_gene: TRBV11-2; d_gene: NA; CDR3nt: TGTGCCAGCAGCTTAGCGGGCACTGAAGCTTTCTTT; CDR3aa: CASSLAGTEAFF
len: 13; j_gene: TRBJ1-1; abundance: NA; v_gene: TRBV12-3/TRBV12-4; d_gene: NA; CDR3nt: TGTGCCAGCACCAGAAGGGAGAACACTGAAGCTTTCTTT; CDR3aa: CASTRRENTEAFF
len: 12; j_gene: TRBJ1-1; abundance: NA; v_gene: TRBV6-1; d_gene: NA; CDR3nt: TGTGCCAGCAGTGATTGGTCCCGCCAAGCTTTCTTT; CDR3aa: CASSDWSRQAFF
len: 15; j_gene: TRBJ1-1; abundance: NA; v_gene: TRBV7-9; d_gene: TRBD1; CDR3nt: TGTGCCAGCAGGCCGGGACAGGGAATGAACACTGAAGCTTTCTTT; CDR3aa: CASRPGQGMNTEAFF
len: 14; j_gene: TRBJ1-3; abundance: NA; v_gene: TRBV18; d_gene: NA; CDR3nt: TGTGCCAGCTCTGAGACCACGTCTGGAAACACCATATATTTT; CDR3aa: CASSETTSGNTIYF
len: 18; j_gene: TRBJ1-4; abundance: NA; v_gene: TRBV13; d_gene: NA; CDR3nt: TGTGCCAGCAGCTTAGAAGGCAGGTCGACCTCTTCTAATGAAAAACTGTTTTTT; CDR3aa: CASSLEGRSTSSNEKLFF
len: 13; j_gene: TRBJ2-1; abundance: once; v_gene: TRBV29-1; d_gene: TRBD2; CDR3nt: TGCAGCGTCGCGGGGGGAAGTGACAATGAGCAGTTCTTC; CDR3aa: CSVAGGSDNEQFF
len: 13; j_gene: TRBJ2-7; abundance: NA; v_gene: TRBV24-1; d_gene: NA; CDR3nt: TGTGCCACCAGTGACCCTAATGGCGGCGAGCAGTACTTC; CDR3aa: CATSDPNGGEQYF
len: 16; j_gene: TRBJ1-1; abundance: NA; v_gene: TRBV18; d_gene: NA; CDR3nt: TGTGCCAGCTCACCACGGGCAGGTCCATTGAACACTGAAGCTTTCTTT; CDR3aa: CASSPRAGPLNTEAFF
len: 14; j_gene: TRBJ2-3; abundance: NA; v_gene: TRBV7-3; d_gene: NA; CDR3nt: TGTGCCAGCAGTCCAACTACTAGTGTAGATACGCAGTATTTT; CDR3aa: CASSPTTSVDTQYF
len: 14; j_gene: TRBJ1-1; abundance: NA; v_gene: TRBV5-8; d_gene: NA; CDR3nt: TGTGCCAGCAGCTTGGTCCCAGGGGTCACTGAAGCTTTCTTT; CDR3aa: CASSLVPGVTEAFF
len: 16; j_gene: TRBJ1-5; abundance: once; v_gene: TRBV19; d_gene: NA; CDR3nt: TGTGCCAGTAGTATAGGAGGTGTACAAAGCAATCAGCCCCAGCATTTT; CDR3aa: CASSIGGVQSNQPQHF
len: 14; j_gene: TRBJ1-6; abundance: NA; v_gene: TRBV5-6; d_gene: NA; CDR3nt: TGTGCCAGCAGCCCCGGGACTCCTGATTCACCCCTCCACTTT; CDR3aa: CASSPGTPDSPLHF
len: 15; j_gene: TRBJ2-3; abundance: once; v_gene: TRBV18; d_gene: TRBD2; CDR3nt: TGTGCCAGCTCACCACCAGCGGGGGGGCCAGATACGCAGTATTTT; CDR3aa: CASSPPAGGPDTQYF
len: 13; j_gene: TRBJ1-2; abundance: NA; v_gene: TRBV5-1; d_gene: NA; CDR3nt: TGCGCCAGTAGCCAGCAGCGGAACTATGGCTACACCTTC; CDR3aa: CASSQQRNYGYTF
len: 15; j_gene: TRBJ2-6; abundance: NA; v_gene: TRBV2; d_gene: TRBD1; CDR3nt: TGTGCCAGCACGGGACAGGGGTTAGGGGCCAACGTCCTGACTTTC; CDR3aa: CASTGQGLGANVLTF
len: 13; j_gene: TRBJ1-5; abundance: NA; v_gene: TRBV6-5; d_gene: NA; CDR3nt: TGTGCCAGCCGCCTTCGGGCCAATCAGCCCCAGCATTTT; CDR3aa: CASRLRANQPQHF
len: 16; j_gene: TRBJ2-2; abundance: NA; v_gene: TRBV5-1; d_gene: NA; CDR3nt: TGCGCCAGCAGACCTCGCCGCACGTCAGAGGCCGGGGAGCTGTTTTTT; CDR3aa: CASRPRRTSEAGELFF
len: 14; j_gene: TRBJ2-7; abundance: NA; v_gene: TRBV19; d_gene: TRBD1; CDR3nt: TGTGCCAGTAGTCCCGGGACAGGGGGCTACGAGCAGTACTTC; CDR3aa: CASSPGTGGYEQYF
len: 13; j_gene: TRBJ2-5; abundance: NA; v_gene: TRBV7-2; d_gene: NA; CDR3nt: TGTGCCAGCAGCTCGGGGGGACACGGGACCCAGTACTTC; CDR3aa: CASSSGGHGTQYF
len: 13; j_gene: TRBJ1-2; abundance: NA; v_gene: TRBV6-5; d_gene: TRBD1; CDR3nt: TGTGCCAGCAGTCGACAGGGAATCTATGGCTACACCTTC; CDR3aa: CASSRQGIYGYTF
len: 16; j_gene: TRBJ2-2; abundance: NA; v_gene: TRBV5-1; d_gene: TRBD2; CDR3nt: TGCGCCAGCAGCGCTGCGGGACTAGCGGGGTCCGGGGAGCTGTTTTTT; CDR3aa: CASSAAGLAGSGELFF
len: 12; j_gene: TRBJ1-2; abundance: NA; v_gene: TRBV15; d_gene: NA; CDR3nt: TGTGCCACCAGCAGGGAGGGCTATGGCTACACCTTC; CDR3aa: CATSREGYGYTF
len: 13; j_gene: TRBJ1-5; abundance: NA; v_gene: TRBV4-1; d_gene: NA; CDR3nt: TGCGCCAGCAGCATAGGGTATTCTCAGCCCCAGCATTTT; CDR3aa: CASSIGYSQPQHF
len: 14; j_gene: TRBJ1-2; abundance: NA; v_gene: TRBV6-5; d_gene: TRBD1; CDR3nt: TGTGCCAGCAGCCCCCAGGGGGGTACCTATGGCTACACCTTC; CDR3aa: CASSPQGGTYGYTF
len: 13; j_gene: TRBJ1-5; abundance: NA; v_gene: TRBV28; d_gene: NA; CDR3nt: TGTGCCACCTCGGCCTGGGGGGATCAGCCCCAGCATTTT; CDR3aa: CATSAWGDQPQHF